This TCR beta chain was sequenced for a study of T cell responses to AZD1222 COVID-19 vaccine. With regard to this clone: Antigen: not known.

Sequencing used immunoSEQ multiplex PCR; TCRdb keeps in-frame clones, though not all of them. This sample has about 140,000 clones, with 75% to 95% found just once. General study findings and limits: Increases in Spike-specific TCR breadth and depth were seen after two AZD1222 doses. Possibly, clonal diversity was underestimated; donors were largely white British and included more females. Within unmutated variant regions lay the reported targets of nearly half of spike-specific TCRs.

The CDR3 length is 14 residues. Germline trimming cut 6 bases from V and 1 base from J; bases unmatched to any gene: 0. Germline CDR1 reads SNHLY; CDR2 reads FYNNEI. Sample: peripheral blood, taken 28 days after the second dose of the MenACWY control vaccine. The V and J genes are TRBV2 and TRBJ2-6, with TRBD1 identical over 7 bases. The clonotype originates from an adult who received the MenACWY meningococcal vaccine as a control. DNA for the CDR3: TGTGCCAGCAGGACAGGGTCTGGGGCCAACGTCCTGACTTTC. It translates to CASRTGSGANVLTF.